This is a list of T cell receptor beta chains from one sample in a study of shared clonotypes between healthy human individuals. Only in-frame clones appear in the TCRdb table, and some are missing; sequencing was by immunoSEQ multiplex PCR. Of 630,000 or so clones listed, 95% to 98% are singletons. Sequencing was done on a sample of naive CD8+ T cells sorted from blood. These receptors were taken from a man aged 25-45 years in good health. Both conserved end residues are part of each CDR3. Each record gives: J gene, clone size, D gene, V gene, CDR3 DNA, CDR3 protein. The D gene is left open where the match is weak. Size is stated for part of the rows, as once, few or many counts, or as a class when the clone is expanded.

TRBJ2-2,-,-,TRBV7-6,TGTGCCAGCAGCTTAGGGGGAGTACTGAACACCGGGGAGCTGTTTTTT,CASSLGGVLNTGELFF
TRBJ2-7,-,-,TRBV29-1,TGCAGCGTCAGCAGATTGGGCGAGCAGTACTTC,CSVSRLGEQYF
TRBJ2-7,-,-,TRBV4-1,TGCGCCAGCAGCCAAGCGAGGGCCCCCTACGAGCAGTACTTC,CASSQARAPYEQYF
TRBJ1-1,-,TRBD1,TRBV11-2,TGTGCCAGCAGCTTAGTTCAACCGGACAGGATCAAACCCAACACTGAAGCTTTCTTT,CASSLVQPDRIKPNTEAFF
TRBJ2-7,-,TRBD2,TRBV7-2,TGTGCCAGCAGCTCCGGACCTAGCGGGACCTACGAGCAGTACTTC,CASSSGPSGTYEQYF
TRBJ2-1,-,TRBD2,TRBV7-9,TGTGCCAGCAGCCCCGGTGGCCGGGAGGGCCTTTTCAATGAGCAGTTCTTC,CASSPGGREGLFNEQFF
TRBJ1-1,once,TRBD1,TRBV14,TGTGCCAGCAGCCGAGACTCTGGGACAGCGAACACTGAAGCTTTCTTT,CASSRDSGTANTEAFF
TRBJ2-2,once,-,TRBV27,TGTGCCAGCAGTTTGGGGGGCGCTTCGACGAACACCGGGGAGCTGTTTTTT,CASSLGGASTNTGELFF
TRBJ2-7,-,-,TRBV27,TGTGCCAGCAGTTTGCAGCGTACCTACGAGCAGTACTTC,CASSLQRTYEQYF
TRBJ1-1,-,-,TRBV4-1,TGCGCCAGCAGCCTTCGGACCAACGGGGCCGGCGAGGAAGCTTTCTTT,CASSLRTNGAGEEAFF
TRBJ2-7,-,TRBD1,TRBV9,TGTGCCAGCAGCCCACACAGGGGAGTAAGGGACGAGCAGTACTTC,CASSPHRGVRDEQYF
TRBJ2-7,few,-,TRBV29-1,TGCAGCGTTGATACGCCAGCCGGGGAGCAGTACTTC,CSVDTPAGEQYF
TRBJ2-1,-,TRBD2,TRBV2,TGTGCCACCTCGACTAGCGGGACATACAATGAGCAGTTCTTC,CATSTSGTYNEQFF
TRBJ2-1,-,TRBD2,TRBV14,TGTGCCAGCAGCCAAGGTTGGGGGGGGACTAGCGGAAGCTCCTACAATGAGCAGTTCTTC,CASSQGWGGTSGSSYNEQFF
TRBJ2-3,-,TRBD2,TRBV27,TGTGCCAGCAGTCCCCTGGGACTAGCAGATACGCAGTATTTT,CASSPLGLADTQYF
TRBJ2-7,few,-,TRBV27,TGTGCCAGCAGCCCCCGGGACTCAGGCTACGAGCAGTACTTC,CASSPRDSGYEQYF
TRBJ2-1,-,-,TRBV5-1,TGCGCCAGCAGCTATCGTGGGAGCATTGAGCAGTTCTTC,CASSYRGSIEQFF
TRBJ2-7,-,-,TRBV4-1,TGCGCCAGCAGCCAATCGGAGGGCAGGGAGCAGTACTTC,CASSQSEGREQYF
TRBJ2-2,-,-,TRBV7-9,TGTGCCAGCAGCTCAGGGGTAACCGGGGAGCTGTTTTTT,CASSSGVTGELFF
TRBJ2-3,-,-,TRBV6-5,TGTGCCAGCAGTTATGAGCGGCATGGCACAGATACGCAGTATTTT,CASSYERHGTDTQYF
TRBJ2-3,-,TRBD2,TRBV5-4,TGTGCCAGCAGCCCCGGACTAGCTGGCACAGATACGCAGTATTTT,CASSPGLAGTDTQYF
TRBJ2-7,-,-,TRBV19,TGTGCCAGTAGAAAGGACAGCCCTGACGAGCAGTACTTC,CASRKDSPDEQYF
TRBJ1-3,-,-,TRBV15,TGTGCCACCAGCGGGTCTCGGTCAGGGGCTGGAAACACCATATATTTT,CATSGSRSGAGNTIYF
TRBJ1-1,-,-,TRBV29-1,TGCAGCGGATTCGATTTGAACACTGAAGCTTTCTTT,CSGFDLNTEAFF
TRBJ2-6,once,-,TRBV5-1,TGCGCCAGCAGCTTAATTTCCGCTCAGATCTCTGGGGCCAACGTCCTGACTTTC,CASSLISAQISGANVLTF
TRBJ2-7,-,TRBD1,TRBV7-2,TGTGCCAGCAGAAGTACCGGGACAGGGAGCGACGAGCAGTACTTC,CASRSTGTGSDEQYF
TRBJ2-7,-,TRBD2,TRBV7-2,TGTGCCAGCAGCTTAGTAGAACTAGCGTACGAGCAGTACTTC,CASSLVELAYEQYF
TRBJ1-2,-,TRBD1,TRBV29-1,TGCAGCGTTGAAGTATCAGGACAGGGGACTTATGGCTACACCTTC,CSVEVSGQGTYGYTF
TRBJ2-7,-,-,TRBV19,TGTGCCAGTAGTGTTCCGGGACTGAGCTACGAGCAGTACTTC,CASSVPGLSYEQYF
TRBJ2-1,-,TRBD1,TRBV25-1,TGTGCCAGCAGAAATGACAGGGTCGGTGAGCAGTTCTTC,CASRNDRVGEQFF
TRBJ2-1,-,-,TRBV7-9,TGTGCCAGCAGCTTAAGACAGTACAATGAGCAGTTCTTC,CASSLRQYNEQFF
TRBJ1-1,once,-,TRBV4-3,TGCGCCAGCAGCCAAAGGGGGGGCTCTGAAGCTTTCTTT,CASSQRGGSEAFF
TRBJ2-2,-,-,TRBV7-8,TGTGCCAGCAGCACAAGGGGAGACGGCACCGGGGAGCTGTTTTTT,CASSTRGDGTGELFF
TRBJ2-7,-,TRBD2,TRBV2,TGTGCCAGCAAAAGCGGGAGGTATTACTTC,CASKSGRYYF
TRBJ2-1,-,-,TRBV21-1,TGTGCCAGCAGCCTAGGCTCAGCGGGAGGGGACAATGAGCAGTTCTTC,CASSLGSAGGDNEQFF
TRBJ1-4,-,-,TRBV4-3,TGCGCCAGCAGCCCAAGGAGCGGGACGGAAAATGAAAAACTGTTTTTT,CASSPRSGTENEKLFF
TRBJ2-7,-,TRBD2,TRBV13,TGTGCCAGCAGCCCCCACGGTGTTAGCGGGACAACCATGCAGTACTTC,CASSPHGVSGTTMQYF
TRBJ2-1,-,TRBD2,TRBV27,TGTGCCAGCAGTGTGCTAGCGGGAGGGAATGAGCAGTTCTTC,CASSVLAGGNEQFF
TRBJ2-5,-,TRBD1,TRBV29-1,TGCAGCGTTGAGACAGGGGAAAGACCTCGAGAGACCCAGTACTTC,CSVETGERPRETQYF
TRBJ2-3,-,-,TRBV10-3,TGTGCCATCTTCGGTGAGGGGACCTTCACAGATACGCAGTATTTT,CAIFGEGTFTDTQYF
TRBJ2-1,-,-,TRBV4-3,TGCGCCAGCAGCCAACTCGGTGGGCGGGCGTTCTTC,CASSQLGGRAFF
TRBJ1-2,-,-,TRBV7-9,TGTGCCAGCAGCCCCACATATGGCTACACCTTC,CASSPTYGYTF
TRBJ1-1,-,-,TRBV6-5,TGTGCCAGCAAAGCGGGAGGGAACACTGAAGCTTTCTTT,CASKAGGNTEAFF
TRBJ1-2,-,TRBD1,TRBV4-1,TGCGCCAGCAGGATGATAGGGACAGGGATCGACTATGGCTACACCTTC,CASRMIGTGIDYGYTF
TRBJ2-5,-,TRBD2,TRBV28,TGTGCCAGCAGTAACGACCGACTAGCGGGAGTCATATACCAGTACTTC,CASSNDRLAGVIYQYF
TRBJ2-5,-,-,TRBV27,TGTGCCAGCACCCCAATCGGAGGGAGGGAGACCCAGTACTTC,CASTPIGGRETQYF
TRBJ2-5,-,-,TRBV5-4,TGTGCCAGCAGCGGAACAGGTGACCAGTACTTC,CASSGTGDQYF
TRBJ1-1,-,-,TRBV7-9,TGTGCCAGCAGCTTACCGCTGTTTGGCACTGAAGCTTTCTTT,CASSLPLFGTEAFF
TRBJ2-1,-,TRBD2,TRBV5-6,TGTGCCAGCAGCGGGGGACTAGCGATGGGTGAGCAGTTCTTC,CASSGGLAMGEQFF
TRBJ1-3,-,-,TRBV18,TGTGCCAGCTCATCGACGACAGTTCGGGGAAACACCATATATTTT,CASSSTTVRGNTIYF
TRBJ2-1,-,TRBD1,TRBV11-2,TGTGCCAGCAGCTCATTCCGGGACAGGGTCCGAAGCTCCTACAATGAGCAGTTCTTC,CASSSFRDRVRSSYNEQFF
TRBJ2-7,-,-,TRBV27,TGTGCCAGCAGTCCAACGCCCGGGACCCCTGGGTACGAGCAGTACTTC,CASSPTPGTPGYEQYF
TRBJ2-7,-,-,TRBV2,TGTGCCAGCATCTCTGAAAGGCAGTACTTC,CASISERQYF
TRBJ2-5,-,TRBD2,TRBV7-9,TGTGCCAGCAGCTTAGCGTTAGCGGGAGAGACCCAGTACTTC,CASSLALAGETQYF
TRBJ2-1,few,-,TRBV28,TGTGCCAGCAGTAGTTTCGGGCTAGACAACAATGAGCAGTTCTTC,CASSSFGLDNNEQFF
TRBJ2-1,-,-,TRBV18,TGTGCCAGCTCGGGTGGGCATTCCTACAATGAGCAGTTCTTC,CASSGGHSYNEQFF
TRBJ1-5,once,-,TRBV2,TGTGCCAGCAAGATGATTTATAGCAATCAGCCCCAGCATTTT,CASKMIYSNQPQHF
TRBJ2-3,-,-,TRBV27,TGTGCCAAGGTAGGGGGAGGGACAGATACGCAGTATTTT,CAKVGGGTDTQYF
TRBJ2-1,once,-,TRBV9,TGTGCCAGCACCTCCCGGCCCCGGGGTGAGCAGTTCTTC,CASTSRPRGEQFF